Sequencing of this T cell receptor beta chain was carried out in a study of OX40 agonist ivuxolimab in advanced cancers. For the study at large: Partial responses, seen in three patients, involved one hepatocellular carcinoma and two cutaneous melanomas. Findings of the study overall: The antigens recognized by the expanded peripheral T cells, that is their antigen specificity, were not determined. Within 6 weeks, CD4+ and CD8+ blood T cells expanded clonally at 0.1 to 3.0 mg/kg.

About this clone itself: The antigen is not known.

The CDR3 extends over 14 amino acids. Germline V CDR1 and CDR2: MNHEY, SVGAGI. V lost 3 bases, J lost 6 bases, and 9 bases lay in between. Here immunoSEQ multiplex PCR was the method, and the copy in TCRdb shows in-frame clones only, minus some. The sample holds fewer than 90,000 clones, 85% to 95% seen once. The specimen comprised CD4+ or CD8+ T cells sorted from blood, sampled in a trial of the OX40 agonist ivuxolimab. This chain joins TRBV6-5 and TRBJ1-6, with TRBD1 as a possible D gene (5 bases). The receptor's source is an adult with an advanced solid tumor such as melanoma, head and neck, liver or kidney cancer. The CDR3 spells CASSYQGVNSPLHF. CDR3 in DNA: TGTGCCAGCAGTTATCAAGGGGTTAATTCACCCCTCCACTTT.